This T cell receptor (beta chain) appears in the sequencing data of a study of cytomegalovirus exposure and HLA in healthy donors. A remark on this clone: Its antigen is not identified.

Researchers ran the PCR with 60 Vbeta and 13 Jbeta primers. The protocol was immunoSEQ multiplex PCR, while the TCRdb copy is restricted to in-frame clones and leaves out a portion. The sample carries about 150,000 clones, about 82% recorded once. Trimming pared 4 bases from V and 0 bases from J, leaving 14 bases between. The CDR3 length is 16 residues. CDR1 is SGHRS and CDR2 is YFSETQ in the germline V gene. Whole-study results and caveats: Owing to their indistinguishability, certain V segments, notably TRBV6-2 and TRBV6-3, were excluded. Analysis performed later found about 17,000 TCR beta sequences associated with HLA alleles at 0.05 false discovery rate.

This TCR was recovered from a male donor in good health and CMV-seronegative. The sequencing input was PBMCs. The chain carries TRBV5-1 and TRBJ2-1, with a possible D match to TRBD1 (6 bases). CDR3 residues: CASSGGDRLSYNEQFF. The DNA of the CDR3 is TGCGCCAGCAGCGGTGGAGACAGGCTCTCCTACAATGAGCAGTTCTTC.